The sequence of this TCR beta chain was determined in a study of technical replicates of blood from several donors. Profiled with immunoSEQ multiplex PCR; TCRdb holds only in-frame clones, not every one. The sample contains approximately 79,000 clones, approximately 91% of which appear only once. The CDR3 runs 15 residues. CDR1 and CDR2 from the germline V gene are MDHEN and SYDVKM. Trimming at V came to 6 bases and at J to 3 bases, leaving 7 bases not matched to a gene. The chain links TRBV28 to TRBJ2-7; 11 nucleotides agree with TRBD1. Sequencing was performed on T cells isolated from PBMCs. This clonotype was obtained from a human donor in good health. The CDR3 DNA follows: TGTGCCAGCAGCTTGCCGGGACAGGGGGTCTACGAGCAGTACTTC. This sequence encodes CASSLPGQGVYEQYF. The full variable domain, with the rest looked up from reference TRBV28 and TRBJ2-7, is DVKVTQSSRYLVKRTGEKVFLECVQDMDHENMFWYRQDPGLGLRLIYFSYDVKMKEKGDIPEGYSVSREKKERFSLILESASTNQTSMYLCASSLPGQGVYEQYFGPGTRLTVT.